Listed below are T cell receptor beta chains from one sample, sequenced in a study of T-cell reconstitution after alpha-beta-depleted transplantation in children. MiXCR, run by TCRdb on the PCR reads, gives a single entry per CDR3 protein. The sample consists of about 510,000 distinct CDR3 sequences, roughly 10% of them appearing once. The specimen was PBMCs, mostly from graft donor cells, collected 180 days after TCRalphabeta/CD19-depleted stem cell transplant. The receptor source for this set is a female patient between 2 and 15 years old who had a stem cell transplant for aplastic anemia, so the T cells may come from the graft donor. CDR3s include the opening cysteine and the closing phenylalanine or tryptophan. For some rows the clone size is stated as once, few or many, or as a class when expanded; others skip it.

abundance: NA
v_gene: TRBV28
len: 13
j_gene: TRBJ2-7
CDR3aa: CASMWTGAYEQYF

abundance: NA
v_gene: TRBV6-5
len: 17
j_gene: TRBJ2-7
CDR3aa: CASSYLSTFRSPYEQYF

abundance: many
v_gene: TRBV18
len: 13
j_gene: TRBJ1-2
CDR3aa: CASSPPGGNGYTF

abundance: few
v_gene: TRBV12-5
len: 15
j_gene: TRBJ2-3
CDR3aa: CASGLGLSLRDTQYF

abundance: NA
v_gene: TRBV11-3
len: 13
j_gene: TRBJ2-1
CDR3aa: CASSKGSENEQFF

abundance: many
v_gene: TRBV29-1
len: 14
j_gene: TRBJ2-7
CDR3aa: CSVEEGDRGFEQYF

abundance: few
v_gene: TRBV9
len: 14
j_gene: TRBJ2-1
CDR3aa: CASSFGPLTHEQFF

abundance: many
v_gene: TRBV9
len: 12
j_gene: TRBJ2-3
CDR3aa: CASRPNTDTQYF

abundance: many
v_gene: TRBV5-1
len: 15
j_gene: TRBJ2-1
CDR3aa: CASSLGQGAFNEQFF

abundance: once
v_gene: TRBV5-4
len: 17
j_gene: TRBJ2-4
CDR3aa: CASSTGTAVIKKNRQYF

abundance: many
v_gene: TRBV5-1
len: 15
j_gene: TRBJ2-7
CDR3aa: CASSMIGQGAYEQYF

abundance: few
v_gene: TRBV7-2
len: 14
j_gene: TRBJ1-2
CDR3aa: CASSRRRTRGGYTF

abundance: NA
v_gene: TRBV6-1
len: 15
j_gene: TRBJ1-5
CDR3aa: CASRRGAYSNQPQHF

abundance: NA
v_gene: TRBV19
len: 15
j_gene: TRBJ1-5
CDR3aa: CASSKSDRGTQPQHF

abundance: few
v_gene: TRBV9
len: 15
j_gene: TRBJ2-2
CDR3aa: CASSSISSLAGELFF

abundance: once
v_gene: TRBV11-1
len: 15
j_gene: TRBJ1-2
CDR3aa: CASSHVPGQDYGYTF

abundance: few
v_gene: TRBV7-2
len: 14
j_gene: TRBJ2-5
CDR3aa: CASSANRGQETQYF

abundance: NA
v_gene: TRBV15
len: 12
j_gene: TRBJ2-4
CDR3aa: CATSSGRYIQYF

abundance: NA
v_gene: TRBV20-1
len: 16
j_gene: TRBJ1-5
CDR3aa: CSASLGGFVGNQPQHF

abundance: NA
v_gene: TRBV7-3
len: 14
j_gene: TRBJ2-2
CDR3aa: CASSLRAITGELFF

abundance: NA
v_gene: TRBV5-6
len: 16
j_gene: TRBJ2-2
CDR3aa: CASSLGGLASIGELFF

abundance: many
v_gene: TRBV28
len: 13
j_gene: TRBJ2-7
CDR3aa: CAISLVVGIEQYF

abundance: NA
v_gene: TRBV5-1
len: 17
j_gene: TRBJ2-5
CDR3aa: CASSSSRTSGDQETQYF

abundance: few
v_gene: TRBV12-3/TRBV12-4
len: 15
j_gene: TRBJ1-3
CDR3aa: CASSWGTGGTYTIYF

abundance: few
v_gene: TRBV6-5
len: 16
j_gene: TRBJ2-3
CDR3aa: CASSSRTPAMADTQYF

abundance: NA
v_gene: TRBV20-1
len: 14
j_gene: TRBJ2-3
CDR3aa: CSASSRSGADTQYF

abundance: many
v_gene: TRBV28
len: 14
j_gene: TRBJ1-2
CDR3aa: CASSLGVGTYGYTF

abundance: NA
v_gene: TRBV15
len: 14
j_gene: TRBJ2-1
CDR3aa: CATSRGQGRDEQFF

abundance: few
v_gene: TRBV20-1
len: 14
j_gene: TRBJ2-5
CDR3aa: CSARVGGASETQYF

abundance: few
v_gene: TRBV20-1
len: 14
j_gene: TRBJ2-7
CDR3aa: CSAYRRLNPYEQYF

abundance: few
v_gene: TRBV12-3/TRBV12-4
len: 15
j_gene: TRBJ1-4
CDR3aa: CASSLGTGTNEKLFF

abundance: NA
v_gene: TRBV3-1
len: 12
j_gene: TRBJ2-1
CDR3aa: CASSPENFGQFF

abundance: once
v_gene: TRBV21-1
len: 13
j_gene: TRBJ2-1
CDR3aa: CASSEVTIQREFF

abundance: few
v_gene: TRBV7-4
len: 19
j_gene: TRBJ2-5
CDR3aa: CASSLALSGGREWGETQYF

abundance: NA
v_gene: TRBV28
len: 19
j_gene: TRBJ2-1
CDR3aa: CAITPQRAGGKSSYNEQFF

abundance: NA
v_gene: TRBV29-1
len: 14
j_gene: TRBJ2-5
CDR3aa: CSASLGTPLETQYF

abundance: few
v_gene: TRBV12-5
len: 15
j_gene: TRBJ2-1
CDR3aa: CASGQGLAGVYEQFF

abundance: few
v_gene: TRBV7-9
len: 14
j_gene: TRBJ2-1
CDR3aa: CASRPSGGPNEQFF

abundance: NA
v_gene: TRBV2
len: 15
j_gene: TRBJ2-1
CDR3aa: CASIGGGGLHNEQFF

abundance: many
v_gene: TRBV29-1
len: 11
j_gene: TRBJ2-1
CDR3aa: CSVYPANEQFF

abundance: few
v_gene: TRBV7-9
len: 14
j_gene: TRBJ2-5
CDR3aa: CASSAGQGKETQYF

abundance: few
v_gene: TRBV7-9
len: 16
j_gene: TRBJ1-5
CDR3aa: CASSLGIGQGDQPQHF

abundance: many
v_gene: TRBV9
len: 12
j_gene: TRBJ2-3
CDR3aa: CASSPVNDTQYF

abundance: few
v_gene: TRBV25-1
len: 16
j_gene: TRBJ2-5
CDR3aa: CASSELRASGKETQYF

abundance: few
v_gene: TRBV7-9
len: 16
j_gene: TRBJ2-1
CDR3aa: CASSLGAGGKVNEQFF

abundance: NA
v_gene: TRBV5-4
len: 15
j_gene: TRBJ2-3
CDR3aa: CASSPAGPGGDTQYF

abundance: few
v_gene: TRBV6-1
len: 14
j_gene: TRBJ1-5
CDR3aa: CASSTGSENQPQHF

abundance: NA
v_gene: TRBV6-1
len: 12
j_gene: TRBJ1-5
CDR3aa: CASSESRLTRHF

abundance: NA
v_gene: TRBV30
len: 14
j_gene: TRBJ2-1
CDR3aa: CAWSVETGNHEQFF

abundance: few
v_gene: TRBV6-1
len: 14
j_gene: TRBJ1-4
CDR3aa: CASSVGGGASPLFF

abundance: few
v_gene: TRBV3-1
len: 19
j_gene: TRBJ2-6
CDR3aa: CASSQPTGVRESGANVLTF